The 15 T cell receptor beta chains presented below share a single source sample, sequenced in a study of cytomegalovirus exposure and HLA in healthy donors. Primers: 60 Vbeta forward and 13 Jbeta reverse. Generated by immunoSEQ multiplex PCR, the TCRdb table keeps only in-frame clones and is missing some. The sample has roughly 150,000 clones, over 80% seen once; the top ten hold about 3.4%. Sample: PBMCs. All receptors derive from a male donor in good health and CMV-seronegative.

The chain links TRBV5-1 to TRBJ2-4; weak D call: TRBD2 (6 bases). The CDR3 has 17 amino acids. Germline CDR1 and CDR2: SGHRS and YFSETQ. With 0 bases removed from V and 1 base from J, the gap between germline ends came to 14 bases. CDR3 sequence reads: CASSLEGPRGAKNIQYF. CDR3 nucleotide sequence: TGCGCCAGCAGCTTGGAGGGACCCCGGGGGGCCAAAAACATTCAGTACTTC. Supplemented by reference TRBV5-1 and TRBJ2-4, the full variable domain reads KAGVTQTPRYLIKTRGQQVTLSCSPISGHRSVSWYQQTPGQGLQFLFEYFSETQRNKGNFPGRFSGRQFSNSRSEMNVSTLELGDSALYLCASSLEGPRGAKNIQYFGAGTRLSVL.

The CDR3 loop is CSAKDRAEQYF. DNA of the CDR3: TGCAGTGCCAAGGACAGGGCCGAGCAGTACTTC. The rearrangement uses TRBV20-1 and TRBJ2-5, with TRBD1 matching over 8 bases. The last part of the DNA fits TRBJ2-7 better; the J call may be wrong. CDR3 size: 11 residues. Per the germline V gene, CDR1 is DFQATT and CDR2 is SNEGSKA (reference sequence).

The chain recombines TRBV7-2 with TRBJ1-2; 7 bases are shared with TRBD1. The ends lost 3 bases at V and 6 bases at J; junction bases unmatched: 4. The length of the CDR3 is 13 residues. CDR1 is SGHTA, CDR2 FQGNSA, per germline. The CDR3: CASSFDRADGYTF. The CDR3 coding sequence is TGTGCCAGCAGCTTCGACAGGGCGGATGGCTACACCTTC.

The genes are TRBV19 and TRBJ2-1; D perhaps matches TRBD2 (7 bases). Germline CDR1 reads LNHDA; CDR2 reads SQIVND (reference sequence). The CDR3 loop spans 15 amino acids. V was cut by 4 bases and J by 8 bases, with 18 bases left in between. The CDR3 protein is CASSSTGGLRDEQFF. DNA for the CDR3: TGTGCCAGTAGTAGCACGGGGGGCCTACGCGATGAGCAGTTCTTC.

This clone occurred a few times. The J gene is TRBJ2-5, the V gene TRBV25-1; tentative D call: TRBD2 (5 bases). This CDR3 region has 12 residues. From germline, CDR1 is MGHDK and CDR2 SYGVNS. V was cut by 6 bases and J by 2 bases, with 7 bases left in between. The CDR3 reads CASRGSQETQYF. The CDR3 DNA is TGTGCCAGCAGGGGGAGTCAAGAGACCCAGTACTTC.

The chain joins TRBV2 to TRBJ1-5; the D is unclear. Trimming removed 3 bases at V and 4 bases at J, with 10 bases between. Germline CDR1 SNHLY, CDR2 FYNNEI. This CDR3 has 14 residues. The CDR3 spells CASSDEGRNQPQHF. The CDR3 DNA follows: TGTGCCAGCAGTGATGAAGGGAGAAATCAGCCCCAGCATTTT.

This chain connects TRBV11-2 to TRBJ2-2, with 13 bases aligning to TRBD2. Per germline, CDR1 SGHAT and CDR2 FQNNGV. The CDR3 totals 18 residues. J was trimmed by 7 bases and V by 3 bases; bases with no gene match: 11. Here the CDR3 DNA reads TGTGCCAGCAGCTTCTGGACTAGCGGGAGTAGTACGGGCGGGGAGCTGTTTTTT. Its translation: CASSFWTSGSSTGGELFF.

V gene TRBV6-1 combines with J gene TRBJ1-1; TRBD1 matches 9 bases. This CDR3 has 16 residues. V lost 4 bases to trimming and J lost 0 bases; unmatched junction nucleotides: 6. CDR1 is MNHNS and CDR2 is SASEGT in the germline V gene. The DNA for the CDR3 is TGTGCCAGCAGTGGGGGACAGGGATTTATGAACACTGAAGCTTTCTTT. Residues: CASSGGQGFMNTEAFF.

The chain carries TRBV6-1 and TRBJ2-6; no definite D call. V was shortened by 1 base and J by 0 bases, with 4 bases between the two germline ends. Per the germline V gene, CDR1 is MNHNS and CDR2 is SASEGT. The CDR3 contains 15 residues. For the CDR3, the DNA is TGTGCCAGCAGTGAAGTCAGCTCTGGGGCCAACGTCCTGACTTTC. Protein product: CASSEVSSGANVLTF.

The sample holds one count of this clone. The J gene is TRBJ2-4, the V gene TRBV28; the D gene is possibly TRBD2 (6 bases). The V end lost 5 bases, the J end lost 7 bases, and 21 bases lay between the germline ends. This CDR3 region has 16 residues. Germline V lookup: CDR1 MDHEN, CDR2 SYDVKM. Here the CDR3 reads CASSPKLAFRWNIQYF. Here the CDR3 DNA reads TGTGCCAGCAGTCCCAAACTAGCCTTCCGATGGAACATTCAGTACTTC. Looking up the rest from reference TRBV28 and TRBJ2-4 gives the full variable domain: DVKVTQSSRYLVKRTGEKVFLECVQDMDHENMFWYRQDPGLGLRLIYFSYDVKMKEKGDIPEGYSVSREKKERFSLILESASTNQTSMYLCASSPKLAFRWNIQYFGAGTRLSVL.

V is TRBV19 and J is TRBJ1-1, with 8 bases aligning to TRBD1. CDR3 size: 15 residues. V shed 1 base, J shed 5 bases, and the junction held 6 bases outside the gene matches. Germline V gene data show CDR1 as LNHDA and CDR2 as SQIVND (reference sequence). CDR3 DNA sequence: TGTGCCAGTAGTATAGGGGACAGGAAGCGTACTGAAGCTTTCTTT. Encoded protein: CASSIGDRKRTEAFF.

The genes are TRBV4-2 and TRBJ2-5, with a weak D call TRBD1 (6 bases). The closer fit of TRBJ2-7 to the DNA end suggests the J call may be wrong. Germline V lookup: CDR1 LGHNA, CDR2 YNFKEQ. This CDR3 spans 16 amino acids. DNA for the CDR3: TGTGCCAGCAGCCAATTCCCCAGGGGAAACAACTACGAGCAGTACTTC. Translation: CASSQFPRGNNYEQYF.

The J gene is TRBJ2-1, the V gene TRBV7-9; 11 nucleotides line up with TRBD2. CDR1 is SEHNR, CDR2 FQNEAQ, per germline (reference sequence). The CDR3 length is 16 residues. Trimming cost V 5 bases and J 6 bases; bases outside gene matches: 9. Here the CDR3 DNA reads TGTGCCAGCAGCCCGGGACTAGCGGTGCTCGCCAATGAGCAGTTCTTC. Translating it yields CASSPGLAVLANEQFF.

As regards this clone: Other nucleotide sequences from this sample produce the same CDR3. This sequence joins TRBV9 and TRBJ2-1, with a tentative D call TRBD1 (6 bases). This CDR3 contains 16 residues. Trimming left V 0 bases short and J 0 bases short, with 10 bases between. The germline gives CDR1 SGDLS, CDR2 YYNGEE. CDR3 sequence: CASSVGGPRSYNEQFF. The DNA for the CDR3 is TGTGCCAGCAGCGTAGGGGGGCCCCGCTCCTACAATGAGCAGTTCTTC. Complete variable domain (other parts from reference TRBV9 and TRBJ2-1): DSGVTQTPKHLITATGQRVTLRCSPRSGDLSVYWYQQSLDQGLQFLIQYYNGEERAKGNILERFSAQQFPDLHSELNLSSLELGDSALYFCASSVGGPRSYNEQFFGPGTRLTVL.

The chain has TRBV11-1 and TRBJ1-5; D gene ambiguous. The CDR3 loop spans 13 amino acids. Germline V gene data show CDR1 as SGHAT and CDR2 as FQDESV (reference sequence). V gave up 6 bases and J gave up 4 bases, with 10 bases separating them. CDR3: CASSAGGNQPQHF. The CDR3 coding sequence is TGTGCCAGCAGTGCGGGTGGGAATCAGCCCCAGCATTTT.